The rows below give T cell receptor beta chains drawn from one sample of a study of identical twins. TCRdb re-analysed the 5' RACE reads in MiXCR, keeping a single row per CDR3 protein. The sample lists around 250,000 distinct CDR3 sequences, 5.5% to 7.5% seen once, with roughly 14% in the top ten. This sample also belongs to another study, concerning T cells expressing NK-cell markers.

Source material: CD8+ T cells sorted from blood. The receptors were sampled from a woman between 18 and 29 years old in good health. Both conserved end residues are part of each CDR3. The order of the fields is V gene, clone size, J gene, D gene, CDR3 protein, CDR3 DNA. The D gene is left open where the match is weak. Only some rows state a clone size, as once, few, many or a class for expanded clones.

v_gene: TRBV3-1
abundance: NA
j_gene: TRBJ2-3
d_gene: NA
CDR3aa: CASSPHSRAADTQYF
CDR3nt: TGTGCCAGCAGCCCTCATTCGAGGGCCGCAGATACGCAGTATTTT

v_gene: TRBV7-9
abundance: NA
j_gene: TRBJ2-1
d_gene: NA
CDR3aa: CASSDLEISNEQFF
CDR3nt: TGTGCCAGCAGCGACCTAGAGATTTCCAATGAGCAGTTCTTC

v_gene: TRBV2
abundance: few
j_gene: TRBJ1-2
d_gene: TRBD1
CDR3aa: CASSEGDSGYGYTF
CDR3nt: TGTGCCAGCAGTGAAGGGGACAGCGGCTATGGCTACACCTTC

v_gene: TRBV12-3/TRBV12-4
abundance: many
j_gene: TRBJ2-1
d_gene: NA
CDR3aa: CASSDVKRPSYNEQFF
CDR3nt: TGTGCCAGCAGCGACGTTAAACGACCGTCCTACAATGAGCAGTTCTTC

v_gene: TRBV27
abundance: many
j_gene: TRBJ2-7
d_gene: TRBD1
CDR3aa: CASSMDRAYEQYF
CDR3nt: TGTGCCAGCAGTATGGACAGGGCATACGAGCAGTACTTC

v_gene: TRBV3-1
abundance: NA
j_gene: TRBJ2-1
d_gene: TRBD2
CDR3aa: CASSQARTSGDSYNEQFF
CDR3nt: TGTGCCAGCAGCCAGGCCAGGACTAGCGGGGACTCCTACAATGAGCAGTTCTTC

v_gene: TRBV20-1
abundance: NA
j_gene: TRBJ2-2
d_gene: NA
CDR3aa: CSARAEGTGELFF
CDR3nt: TGCAGTGCTAGAGCTGAAGGAACCGGGGAGCTGTTTTTT

v_gene: TRBV12-3/TRBV12-4
abundance: many
j_gene: TRBJ2-1
d_gene: TRBD2
CDR3aa: CASSLTLGLANEQFF
CDR3nt: TGTGCCAGCAGCCTGACTTTAGGACTAGCCAATGAGCAGTTCTTC

v_gene: TRBV27
abundance: many
j_gene: TRBJ2-5
d_gene: NA
CDR3aa: CASTDSQETQYF
CDR3nt: TGTGCCAGCACCGACAGCCAAGAGACCCAGTACTTC

v_gene: TRBV18
abundance: NA
j_gene: TRBJ2-1
d_gene: NA
CDR3aa: CASSKTGASRVYNEQFF
CDR3nt: TGTGCCAGCTCTAAGACGGGGGCCTCGAGGGTCTACAATGAGCAGTTCTTC

v_gene: TRBV19
abundance: few
j_gene: TRBJ2-7
d_gene: TRBD1
CDR3aa: CASSTWTGGYEQYF
CDR3nt: TGTGCCAGTAGTACCTGGACAGGGGGCTACGAGCAGTACTTC

v_gene: TRBV6-4
abundance: many
j_gene: TRBJ2-3
d_gene: TRBD2
CDR3aa: CASSGGATDTQYF
CDR3nt: TGTGCCAGCAGCGGGGGGGCAACAGATACGCAGTATTTT

v_gene: TRBV27
abundance: few
j_gene: TRBJ2-7
d_gene: TRBD2
CDR3aa: CATGGRYEQYF
CDR3nt: TGTGCCACGGGGGGGCGGTACGAGCAGTACTTC

v_gene: TRBV7-9
abundance: NA
j_gene: TRBJ2-3
d_gene: NA
CDR3aa: CASSLGPRLGDTQYF
CDR3nt: TGTGCCAGCAGTCTAGGGCCCAGGTTGGGAGATACGCAGTATTTT

v_gene: TRBV5-6
abundance: many
j_gene: TRBJ2-7
d_gene: NA
CDR3aa: CASSSVPDEQYF
CDR3nt: TGTGCCAGCAGCTCAGTCCCCGACGAGCAGTACTTC

v_gene: TRBV27
abundance: few
j_gene: TRBJ2-3
d_gene: NA
CDR3aa: CASSPTPRQPSTDTQYF
CDR3nt: TGTGCCAGCAGTCCCACGCCGAGACAACCTAGCACAGATACGCAGTATTTT

v_gene: TRBV4-2
abundance: many
j_gene: TRBJ2-3
d_gene: NA
CDR3aa: CASSQGGAADTQYF
CDR3nt: TGTGCCAGCAGCCAGGGGGGGGCCGCAGATACGCAGTATTTT

v_gene: TRBV7-2
abundance: NA
j_gene: TRBJ2-3
d_gene: NA
CDR3aa: CASSEEVTFCTQYF
CDR3nt: TGTGCCAGCAGCGAAGAGGTCACTTTCTGTACGCAGTATTTT

v_gene: TRBV6-2/TRBV6-3
abundance: NA
j_gene: TRBJ2-1
d_gene: NA
CDR3aa: CASSYPATPFF
CDR3nt: TGTGCCAGCAGTTATCCTGCCACCCCGTTCTTC

v_gene: TRBV12-3/TRBV12-4
abundance: NA
j_gene: TRBJ2-1
d_gene: TRBD2
CDR3aa: CASSSAGEKGVNEQFF
CDR3nt: TGTGCCAGCAGTTCCGCGGGGGAGAAGGGTGTCAATGAGCAGTTCTTC

v_gene: TRBV7-9
abundance: NA
j_gene: TRBJ2-5
d_gene: NA
CDR3aa: CASSPDLETQYF
CDR3nt: TGTGCCAGCAGCCCAGACCTGGAGACCCAGTACTTC

v_gene: TRBV27
abundance: NA
j_gene: TRBJ2-1
d_gene: NA
CDR3aa: CASSLSGRRDQFF
CDR3nt: TGTGCCAGCAGTTTATCGGGGAGACGAGATCAGTTCTTC

v_gene: TRBV7-2
abundance: few
j_gene: TRBJ2-7
d_gene: NA
CDR3aa: CASSLDGRAYEQYF
CDR3nt: TGTGCCAGCAGCTTAGATGGGAGAGCCTACGAGCAGTACTTC

v_gene: TRBV5-6
abundance: NA
j_gene: TRBJ2-3
d_gene: NA
CDR3aa: CASSFGGSWYTQYF
CDR3nt: TGTGCCAGCAGCTTCGGCGGGTCGTGGTATACGCAGTATTTT

v_gene: TRBV5-6
abundance: few
j_gene: TRBJ2-6
d_gene: NA
CDR3aa: CASSPEATLSGANVLTF
CDR3nt: TGTGCCAGCAGCCCCGAGGCCACTCTCTCTGGGGCCAACGTCCTGACTTTC

v_gene: TRBV27
abundance: few
j_gene: TRBJ2-1
d_gene: NA
CDR3aa: CASIASGAEFYNEQFF
CDR3nt: TGTGCCAGCATTGCCTCGGGAGCAGAGTTTTACAATGAGCAGTTCTTC